These 23 T cell receptor beta chains were all obtained from the same sample, sequenced in a study of OX40 agonist ivuxolimab in advanced cancers. The assay was immunoSEQ multiplex PCR, and TCRdb's table has in-frame clones only and misses some. The sample comprises roughly 75,000 clones, about 89% of which are singletons, and over 10% rests with the top ten. The sample in question was CD4+ or CD8+ T cells sorted from blood, obtained in a trial of the OX40 agonist ivuxolimab. Source of these receptors: an adult with an advanced solid tumor such as melanoma, head and neck, liver or kidney cancer.

The chain combines TRBV11-2 with TRBJ2-5; D is undetermined. Germline V gene lookup returns CDR1 SGHAT and CDR2 FQNNGV. Trimming pared 5 bases from V and 2 bases from J, leaving 9 bases between. There are 13 residues in the CDR3. CDR3 nucleotide sequence: TGTGCCAGCAGCGAGGACGGACAAGAGACCCAGTACTTC. It specifies CASSEDGQETQYF.

The chain is built from TRBV10-3 and TRBJ2-5; D call uncertain. Trimming took 2 bases from V and 5 from J, leaving 9 bases between them. CDR3 length: 13 amino acids. CDR1 and CDR2 (germline): ENHRY, SYGVKD. CDR3 sequence: CAISELGYETQYF. For the CDR3, the DNA is TGTGCCATCAGTGAGCTGGGATACGAGACCCAGTACTTC.

This rearrangement joins TRBV5-5 to TRBJ2-7; 11 bases are a match to TRBD1. The junction had 6 bases not matched to a gene; V was cut back by 4 bases and J by 0 bases. CDR1 is SGHKS, CDR2 YYEKEE, per germline (reference sequence). The CDR3 extends over 16 amino acids. The CDR3 DNA follows: TGTGCCAGCAGCGCCGATGGGACAGGGGGCTCCTACGAGCAGTACTTC. Translating it yields CASSADGTGGSYEQYF.

The genes are TRBV2 and TRBJ1-6; no clear D gene. Trimming removed 7 bases at V and 5 bases at J, with 9 bases between. This CDR3 has 13 residues. CDR1 is SNHLY, CDR2 FYNNEI, per germline. CDR3 residues: CASKEADNSPLHF. DNA for the CDR3: TGTGCCAGCAAGGAGGCTGATAATTCACCCCTCCACTTT.

This clone came up a few times. The DNA for the CDR3 is TGTGCCTGGAGTGTACTACAGGGGTCCCAGCCCCAGCATTTT. This codes for CAWSVLQGSQPQHF. V gene TRBV30 combines with J gene TRBJ1-5, with 7 bases lining up with TRBD1. The CDR3 covers 14 residues. Germline V CDR1 and CDR2: GTSNPN, SVGIG (reference sequence). Trimming took 0 bases from V and 7 from J; bases not matched to a gene: 6.

This rearrangement joins TRBV27 to TRBJ1-1, with D tentatively TRBD1 (6 bases). The CDR3 loop spans 14 amino acids. V gave up 3 bases and J gave up 1 base, with 9 bases separating them. Germline CDR1 is MNHEY and CDR2 is SMNVEV (reference sequence). This CDR3 reads CASSLGARNTEAFF. The CDR3 nucleotides are TGTGCCAGCAGTTTGGGGGCGCGGAACACTGAAGCTTTCTTT.

This clone came up once. The chain employs TRBV27 and TRBJ2-1; 7 nucleotides align to TRBD1. This CDR3 region has 14 residues. The V gene end was trimmed by 5 bases and the J gene end by 7 bases; junction bases not matched to a gene: 8. The V gene's germline CDR1 is MNHEY and CDR2 SMNVEV (reference sequence). CDR3 residues: CASSLGTAVNEQFF. CDR3 sequence (DNA): TGTGCCAGCAGTCTCGGGACAGCAGTAAATGAGCAGTTCTTC.

The V and J genes are TRBV4-1 and TRBJ2-7; no reliable D call. CDR1 and CDR2 (germline): MGHRA, YSYEKL. V lost 3 bases to trimming and J lost 3 bases, with 9 bases between them. The CDR3 runs to 13 residues. CDR3 protein: CASSQGNLYEQYF. CDR3 DNA: TGCGCCAGCAGCCAGGGAAATCTCTACGAGCAGTACTTC.

This sequence joins TRBV5-4 and TRBJ1-3; a weak D match, TRBD1 (6 bases). This CDR3 contains 16 residues. CDR1 is SGHNT and CDR2 is YYREEE in the germline V gene (reference sequence). V dropped 4 bases and J dropped 1 base, with 15 bases sitting between them. In DNA form, the CDR3 reads TGTGCCAGCAGCGTACCGGACAGCCCGTCTGGAAACACCATATATTTT. This translates into CASSVPDSPSGNTIYF. Drawing the rest from reference TRBV5-4 and TRBJ1-3, the complete variable domain is ETGVTQSPTHLIKTRGQQVTLRCSSQSGHNTVSWYQQALGQGPQFIFQYYREEENGRGNFPPRFSGLQFPNYSSELNVNALELDDSALYLCASSVPDSPSGNTIYFGEGSWLTVV.

This chain joins TRBV19 and TRBJ2-6, with no clear D. CDR3 length equals 15 residues. The V and J ends lost 3 bases and 0 bases respectively, with 6 bases between them. CDR1 is LNHDA and CDR2 is SQIVND in the germline V gene (reference sequence). CDR3 nucleotide sequence: TGTGCCAGTAGTATTGCCAGCTCTGGGGCCAACGTCCTGACTTTC. It codes for CASSIASSGANVLTF.

V is TRBV13 and J is TRBJ1-5; D possibly corresponds to TRBD1 (5 bases). The CDR3 totals 14 residues. The germline V gene has CDR1 PRHDT and CDR2 FYEKMQ (reference sequence). The V and J ends lost 4 bases and 0 bases respectively, with 7 bases between them. This CDR3 is CASSSQGSNQPQHF. The CDR3 region has the DNA TGTGCCAGCAGCTCGCAGGGTAGCAATCAGCCCCAGCATTTT.

This chain joins TRBV7-2 and TRBJ2-7; no clear D gene. V shed 5 bases and J shed 0 bases, with 17 bases lying between them. CDR3 length: 16 residues. Germline V lookup: CDR1 SGHTA, CDR2 FQGNSA. For the CDR3, the DNA is TGTGCCAGCAGCCCCCTAGGCGTCTCCAGCTCCTACGAGCAGTACTTC. Amino acids: CASSPLGVSSSYEQYF. Together with reference TRBV7-2 and TRBJ2-7, the CDR3 gives the full variable domain: GAGVSQSPSNKVTEKGKDVELRCDPISGHTALYWYRQSLGQGLEFLIYFQGNSAPDKSGLPSDRFSAERTGGSVSTLTIQRTQQEDSAVYLCASSPLGVSSSYEQYFGPGTRLTVT.

The chain joins TRBV4-2 to TRBJ2-7; 11 bases are shared with TRBD2. Germline lookup yields CDR1 LGHNA and CDR2 YNFKEQ. The junction had 2 bases not matched to a gene; V was cut back by 0 bases and J by 1 base. The CDR3 runs to 16 residues. DNA of the CDR3: TGTGCCAGCAGCCAAGAAGGGACTAGCGGATCCTACGAGCAGTACTTC. This encodes CASSQEGTSGSYEQYF.

The chain couples TRBV28 to TRBJ2-5, with D perhaps matching TRBD1 (5 bases). With the DNA end fitting TRBJ2-7 better, the J assignment may be wrong. The CDR3 extends over 12 amino acids. The germline CDR1 and CDR2 sequences are MDHEN and SYDVKM. The CDR3 nucleotides read TGTGCCAGCAGTCGACAGTACTACGAGCAGTACTTC. It specifies CASSRQYYEQYF.

The chain carries TRBV11-3 and TRBJ2-7; D is undetermined. Between the trimmed V and J ends, which lost 6 bases and 0 bases, there was a span of 3 bases. The germline CDR1 and CDR2 sequences are SGHNT and YENEEA. The CDR3 contains 11 residues. The CDR3 spells CASSFSYEQYF. The DNA for the CDR3 is TGTGCCAGCAGTTTCTCCTACGAGCAGTACTTC.

The rearrangement links TRBV6-5 to TRBJ2-7, with 8 bases fitting TRBD1. The V segment lost 5 bases and the J segment 3 bases; nucleotides outside the gene matches: 6. Looked up from germline, CDR1 is MNHEY and CDR2 is SVGAGI. This CDR3 has 14 amino acids. The CDR3: CASSPDGQGYEQYF. The DNA of the CDR3 is TGTGCCAGCAGTCCGGACGGACAGGGCTACGAGCAGTACTTC.

The count of this clone is one. This chain links TRBV6-5 with TRBJ2-7, with 9 nucleotides matching TRBD1. CDR1 MNHEY and CDR2 SVGAGI come from the germline V gene. The trim removed 6 bases at V and 3 bases at J, leaving 6 bases unmatched. This CDR3 region has 14 residues. Here the CDR3 reads CASRDRTGDYEQYF. The CDR3 region has the DNA TGTGCCAGCAGAGACAGGACAGGGGACTACGAGCAGTACTTC.

The CDR3 loop reads CASSPRTSGSPGELFF. CDR3 DNA: TGTGCCAGCAGCCCTCGGACTAGCGGGTCCCCCGGGGAGCTGTTTTTT. This chain joins TRBV14 and TRBJ2-2; TRBD2 matches 11 bases. The CDR3 totals 16 residues. After removal of 4 bases from V and 6 bases from J, the junction contained 7 bases not matched to a gene. Per germline, CDR1 SGHDN and CDR2 FVKESK. Full variable domain (rest looked up from reference TRBV14 and TRBJ2-2): EAGVTQFPSHSVIEKGQTVTLRCDPISGHDNLYWYRRVMGKEIKFLLHFVKESKQDESGMPNNRFLAERTGGTYSTLKVQPAELEDSGVYFCASSPRTSGSPGELFFGEGSRLTVL.

V usage is TRBV6-5 and J usage is TRBJ2-1; D ambiguous. CDR3 size: 15 residues. Germline V gene data show CDR1 as MNHEY and CDR2 as SVGAGI. V shed 5 bases and J shed 6 bases, with 17 bases lying between them. CDR3 loop: CASSPRGPPSNEQFF. Written as DNA, the CDR3 is TGTGCCAGCAGTCCAAGAGGACCACCTAGCAATGAGCAGTTCTTC.

The chain joins TRBV27 to TRBJ2-2, with TRBD2 matching over 7 bases. Germline loops: CDR1 MNHEY, CDR2 SMNVEV (reference sequence). The CDR3 extends over 12 amino acids. V gave up 6 bases and J gave up 9 bases; unmatched junction bases: 4. CDR3 coding DNA: TGTGCCAGCAGGAGCGGGGCCCGGGAGCTGTTTTTT. It translates to CASRSGARELFF.

The genes are TRBV15 and TRBJ1-2, with D maybe TRBD1 (6 bases). The V gene's germline CDR1 is LNHNV and CDR2 YYDKDF (reference sequence). V was pared by 0 bases and J by 8 bases, with 10 bases between. There are 13 residues in the CDR3. The CDR3 reads CATSRDPGEGYTF. As DNA, the CDR3 is TGTGCCACCAGCAGAGATCCAGGGGAGGGCTACACCTTC. Combining the CDR3 with reference TRBV15 and TRBJ1-2 gives the whole variable domain DAMVIQNPRYQVTQFGKPVTLSCSQTLNHNVMYWYQQKSSQAPKLLFHYYDKDFNNEADTPDNFQSRRPNTSFCFLDIRSPGLGDTAMYLCATSRDPGEGYTFGSGTRLTVV.

The chain couples TRBV2 to TRBJ2-3; D is perhaps TRBD2 (6 bases). This CDR3 contains 14 residues. CDR1 is SNHLY and CDR2 is FYNNEI in the germline V gene. Trimming pared 2 bases from V and 6 bases from J, leaving 12 bases between. CDR3 in DNA: TGTGCCAGCAGTGAATTACTAGCTTTCGATACGCAGTATTTT. Its protein is CASSELLAFDTQYF.

The gene calls are TRBV9 and TRBJ2-7, with 10 bases aligning to TRBD2. In germline, CDR1 is SGDLS, CDR2 YYNGEE. CDR3 length equals 14 residues. V shed 5 bases and J 2 bases; nucleotides not matched to a gene: 4. CDR3 DNA: TGTGCCAGCAGTTCTAGCGGGGGCCCCTACGAGCAGTACTTC. Protein sequence: CASSSSGGPYEQYF.